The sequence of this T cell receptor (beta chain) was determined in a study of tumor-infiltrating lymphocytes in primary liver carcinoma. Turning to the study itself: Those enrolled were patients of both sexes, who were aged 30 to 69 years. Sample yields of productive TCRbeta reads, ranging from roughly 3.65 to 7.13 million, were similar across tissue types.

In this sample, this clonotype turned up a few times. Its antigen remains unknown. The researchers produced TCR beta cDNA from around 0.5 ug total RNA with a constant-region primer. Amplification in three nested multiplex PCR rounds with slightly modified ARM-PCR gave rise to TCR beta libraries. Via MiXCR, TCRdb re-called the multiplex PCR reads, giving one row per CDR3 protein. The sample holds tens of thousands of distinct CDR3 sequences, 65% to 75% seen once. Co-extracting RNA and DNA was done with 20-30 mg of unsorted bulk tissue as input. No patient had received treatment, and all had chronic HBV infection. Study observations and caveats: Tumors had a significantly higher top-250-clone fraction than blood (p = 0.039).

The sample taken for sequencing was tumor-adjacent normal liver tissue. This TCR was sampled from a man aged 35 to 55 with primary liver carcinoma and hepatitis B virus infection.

CDR3 bases: TGTGTCACTTCGAGGGACCTAACCACCGGGGAGCTGTTTTTT. Translated, it gives CVTSRDLTTGELFF. The chain combines TRBV28 with TRBJ2-2; D tentatively fits TRBD1 or TRBD2 (5 bases each). The CDR3 extends over 14 amino acids. Germline V gene data show CDR1 as MDHEN and CDR2 as SYDVKM.